One sample yielded the 15 T cell receptor beta chains listed below, sequenced in a study of T-cell memory formation after mild COVID-19. TCRdb analysed the 5' RACE reads with MiXCR anew, one entry per CDR3 protein. The top ten clones hold 9% to 15% of a sample with around 440,000 distinct CDR3 sequences, 15% to 20% of them seen once. Source material: PBMCs or a T cell subset sorted from them (not recorded which). Receptor source: an adult woman who had mild COVID-19 (a few samples of this study predate the infection). Cell type and time point are not known.

This clonotype was counted between two and nine times. The chain links TRBV3-1 to TRBJ2-1; possibly TRBD2 for D (6 bases). Germline assignment: CDR1 LGHDT and CDR2 YNNKEL (reference sequence). The CDR3 covers 15 residues. Trimming shortened V by 4 bases and J by 6 bases, and 16 bases separated the two germline ends. The CDR3 sequence is CASSPRGRMANEQFF. The CDR3 DNA sequence: TGTGCCAGCAGCCCCCGGGGGAGGATGGCCAATGAGCAGTTCTTC.

There are a few counts of this clonotype. The rearrangement uses TRBV7-2 and TRBJ1-1, with D hard to call. Looked up from germline, CDR1 is SGHTA and CDR2 is FQGNSA. This CDR3 contains 16 residues. The ends were cut back, 4 bases at V and 0 bases at J, with 15 bases in the middle. CDR3: CASSWRWVYMNTEAFF. Here the CDR3 DNA reads TGTGCCAGCAGCTGGCGGTGGGTTTACATGAACACTGAAGCTTTCTTT.

V usage is TRBV6-5 and J usage is TRBJ2-1; 8 bases are a match to TRBD2. V lost 2 bases and J lost 2; bases outside the gene matches: 5. CDR3 length equals 16 residues. The germline V gene has CDR1 MNHEY and CDR2 SVGAGI. CDR3 sequence reads: CASSYAAGAAYNEQFF. For the CDR3, the DNA is TGTGCCAGCAGTTACGCAGCGGGGGCAGCCTACAATGAGCAGTTCTTC.

This clonotype turned up a few times. Sequence at one end of the junction differs from germline and may be a read error. The chain employs TRBV5-1 and TRBJ2-5; perhaps TRBD2 as D (6 bases). CDR3 length: 15 residues. Germline assignment: CDR1 SGHRS and CDR2 YFSETQ. CDR3 coding DNA: TGCGCCAGCAGTTTGGGGGGATGGGATTTGGAGACCCAGTACTTC. As protein: CASSLGGWDLETQYF.

The chain links TRBV5-1 to TRBJ2-6, with D tentatively TRBD2 (5 bases). CDR3 length: 14 amino acids. V was pared by 4 bases and J by 1 base, with 6 bases between. The germline V gene encodes CDR1 SGHRS and CDR2 YFSETQ. The CDR3 loop reads CASSRESGANVLTF. CDR3 nucleotide sequence: TGCGCCAGCAGCAGGGAGTCTGGGGCCAACGTCCTGACTTTC.

This clonotype was found many times. V gene TRBV5-1 combines with J gene TRBJ2-3; D could derive from TRBD1 or TRBD2 (5 bases each). CDR1 SGHRS and CDR2 YFSETQ come from the germline V gene. This CDR3 has 15 residues. V lost 0 bases to trimming and J lost 1 base, with 9 bases between them. This CDR3 is CASSLAGAGTDTQYF. The CDR3 bases are TGCGCCAGCAGCTTGGCCGGGGCCGGCACAGATACGCAGTATTTT.

Ten or more counts support this clonotype. V gene TRBV4-1 combines with J gene TRBJ2-7; perhaps D is TRBD1 or TRBD2 (5 bases each). The CDR3 has 13 amino acids. Germline CDR1 is MGHRA and CDR2 is YSYEKL. The V end lost 3 bases, the J end lost 5 bases, and 11 bases lay between the germline ends. The CDR3 sequence: CASSHPGTHEQYF. CDR3 coding DNA: TGCGCCAGCAGCCACCCCGGGACCCACGAGCAGTACTTC.

This clonotype was counted ten times or more. The V and J genes are TRBV10-3 and TRBJ2-3, with D maybe TRBD2 (5 bases). V lost 5 bases, J lost 3 bases, and 9 bases lay in between. The CDR3 is 13 residues long. Germline loops: CDR1 ENHRY, CDR2 SYGVKD. The CDR3 region has the DNA TGTGCCATCAGTCCGACTATGACAGATACGCAGTATTTT. Translated, it gives CAISPTMTDTQYF.

This clonotype appeared a few times. This chain connects TRBV29-1 to TRBJ2-1; tentative D call: TRBD2 (5 bases). The CDR3 is made up of 14 amino acids. Germline assignment: CDR1 SQVTM and CDR2 ANQGSEA. Deletions cut 6 bases from V and 7 bases from J, with 19 bases between. CDR3 amino acids: CSVVAGLRWNEQFF. CDR3 nucleotides: TGCAGCGTAGTGGCGGGCCTCCGCTGGAATGAGCAGTTCTTC.

The rearrangement uses TRBV18 and TRBJ2-7; 14 nucleotides agree with TRBD2. Trimming cost V 5 bases and J 5 bases; bases outside gene matches: 5. The CDR3 is made up of 15 amino acids. Germline V lookup: CDR1 KGHSH, CDR2 LQKENI. The DNA for the CDR3 is TGTGCCAGCTCAGGGACTAGCGGGAGTCTCCACGAGCAGTACTTC. Translation gives CASSGTSGSLHEQYF.

V and J are TRBV9 and TRBJ1-4; D is perhaps TRBD1 (6 bases). The CDR3 length is 15 residues. V lost 4 bases and J 5 bases, leaving 15 bases between the germline ends. Germline V gene lookup returns CDR1 SGDLS and CDR2 YYNGEE. Here the CDR3 reads CASSPQRGENEKLFF. CDR3 in DNA: TGTGCCAGCAGCCCCCAAAGGGGGGAGAATGAAAAACTGTTTTTT.

Many counts were recorded for this clonotype. This rearrangement joins TRBV29-1 to TRBJ1-2; the D is unclear. This CDR3 is 11 amino acids long. The germline V and J ends were trimmed by 5 bases and 7 bases, with 11 bases remaining between them. Germline CDR1 is SQVTM and CDR2 is ANQGSEA. CDR3 loop: CSVFGSGGYTF. DNA of the CDR3: TGCAGCGTTTTCGGTTCGGGTGGCTACACCTTC.

The chain recombines TRBV5-4 with TRBJ2-7; D unclear. Germline V gene lookup returns CDR1 SGHNT and CDR2 YYREEE (reference sequence). With 0 bases removed from V and 7 bases from J, the gap between germline ends came to 17 bases. The CDR3 is 15 amino acids. The DNA of the CDR3 is TGTGCCAGCAGCTTGGTGCGGACCGCCGGAGTTGAGCAGTACTTC. This encodes CASSLVRTAGVEQYF.

There are many counts of this clonotype. The rearrangement joins TRBV29-1 to TRBJ2-2; weak D call: TRBD1 (7 bases). Germline V gives CDR1 SQVTM, CDR2 ANQGSEA. This CDR3 has 14 residues. V was shortened by 7 bases and J by 5 bases, with 17 bases between the two germline ends. In DNA, the CDR3 is TGCAGCGCGGGGGACAGTAGGTTGACCGGGGAGCTGTTTTTT. It translates to CSAGDSRLTGELFF.

The table lists this clonotype with a few counts. The chain recombines TRBV3-1 with TRBJ2-1; 7 bases match TRBD2. The germline V gene encodes CDR1 LGHDT and CDR2 YNNKEL (reference sequence). The CDR3 consists of 17 residues. V trimming: 2 bases; J trimming: 6 bases; junction bases outside the gene matches: 13. This chain's CDR3 is CASSQWPSGKGTNEQFF. DNA of the CDR3: TGTGCCAGCAGCCAATGGCCCAGCGGGAAGGGGACCAATGAGCAGTTCTTC.